The 10 T cell receptor beta chains below were found in one sample sequenced in a study of blood T cell repertoires in COVID-19. The repertoire was sequenced with immunoSEQ multiplex PCR; TCRdb's copy has only in-frame clones and lacks some. The sample lists about 220,000 clones; 90% were seen once. Sequencing used PBMCs or T cells enriched from blood (not recorded which). The receptor set was obtained from a man aged 25 to 40 who had been exposed to COVID-19.

The V and J genes are TRBV4-1 and TRBJ1-4; D uncertain. Germline lookup yields CDR1 MGHRA and CDR2 YSYEKL. The CDR3 has 14 amino acids. V was clipped by 1 base and J by 4 bases, with 7 bases between them. CDR3 protein: CASSQVQDNEKLFF. The CDR3, as DNA: TGCGCCAGCAGCCAAGTTCAGGATAATGAAAAACTGTTTTTT.

The V and J genes are TRBV11-2 and TRBJ2-7; TRBD2 agrees at 9 bases. Germline values: CDR1 SGHAT, CDR2 FQNNGV. The CDR3 covers 15 residues. The V gene end was trimmed by 3 bases and the J gene end by 5 bases; junction bases not matched to a gene: 8. The CDR3 sequence is CASSFGGGAGNEQYF. The CDR3, as DNA: TGTGCCAGCAGCTTTGGCGGGGGGGCGGGGAACGAGCAGTACTTC.

This clone was counted a single time. V and J are TRBV3-1 (or the pseudogene TRBV3-2) and TRBJ1-2; TRBD1 matches at 11 bases. The germline V gene encodes CDR1 LGHDT and CDR2 YNNKEL (reference sequence). With V trimmed by 1 base and J by 7 bases, 5 bases remained unmatched. The CDR3 is made up of 15 amino acids. The CDR3 region has the DNA TGTGCCAGCAGCCAAGCGTCCGGGACAGGGGGTGGCTACACCTTC. Translation gives CASSQASGTGGGYTF.

This clone was picked up one time. The genes are TRBV7-2 and TRBJ2-7, with 8 positions matching TRBD2. V lost 2 bases and J lost 4; bases outside the gene matches: 7. In germline, CDR1 is SGHTA, CDR2 FQGNSA. The CDR3 runs 15 residues. CDR3 amino acids: CASSLHSGEQYEQYF. CDR3 DNA: TGTGCCAGCAGCTTACATAGCGGGGAACAGTACGAGCAGTACTTC. Combining the CDR3 with reference TRBV7-2 and TRBJ2-7 gives the whole variable domain GAGVSQSPSNKVTEKGKDVELRCDPISGHTALYWYRQSLGQGLEFLIYFQGNSAPDKSGLPSDRFSAERTGGSVSTLTIQRTQQEDSAVYLCASSLHSGEQYEQYFGPGTRLTVT.

The CDR3 DNA reads as TGTGCCAGCAATCGGGACACAGAAAAACTGTTTTTT. This codes for CASNRDTEKLFF. The rearrangement joins TRBV2 to TRBJ1-4; perhaps TRBD1 as D (6 bases). CDR3 length: 12 residues. V lost 7 bases and J 8 bases, leaving 11 bases between the germline ends. Germline loops: CDR1 SNHLY, CDR2 FYNNEI.

The chain couples TRBV12-3 or TRBV12-4 to TRBJ1-6, with D uncertain. The CDR3 sequence is 12 residues long. Trimming shortened V by 6 bases and J by 9 bases, and 9 bases separated the two germline ends. This CDR3 reads CASRNGGSPLHF. CDR3 DNA: TGTGCCAGCAGAAACGGCGGTTCACCCCTCCACTTT.

CDR3 DNA: TGTGCCAGCAGCCAACCGACAGGGAACTATGGCTACACCTTC. This translates into CASSQPTGNYGYTF. The chain links TRBV5-4 to TRBJ1-2; TRBD1 agrees at 7 bases. The CDR3 spans 14 residues. Germline V gene data show CDR1 as SGHNT and CDR2 as YYREEE (reference sequence). V lost 4 bases, J lost 2 bases, and 5 bases stayed unmatched.

The V call is TRBV6-1, the J call TRBJ1-4; D possibly corresponds to TRBD1 (5 bases). The germline V gene encodes CDR1 MNHNS and CDR2 SASEGT. This CDR3 has 13 residues. V shed 3 bases and J shed 6 bases, with 8 bases lying between them. The CDR3 loop reads CASSESGHEKLFF. As DNA, the CDR3 is TGTGCCAGCAGTGAGTCAGGGCATGAAAAACTGTTTTTT.

This chain joins TRBV7-2 and TRBJ2-3; 7 bases agree with TRBD2. CDR1 is SGHTA, CDR2 FQGNSA, per germline. Trimming cost V 5 bases and J 0 bases; bases outside gene matches: 8. This CDR3 contains 16 residues. As DNA, the CDR3 is TGTGCCAGCAGCCTAACTAGCGTCCCTAGCACAGATACGCAGTATTTT. Translating it yields CASSLTSVPSTDTQYF.

The rearrangement joins TRBV3-1 (or the pseudogene TRBV3-2) to TRBJ2-7; D gene ambiguous. Germline V gives CDR1 LGHDT, CDR2 YNNKEL (reference sequence). V lost 3 bases and J 0 bases, leaving 12 bases between the germline ends. This CDR3 is built from 15 residues. The CDR3 bases are TGTGCCAGCAGCCACCTATGCCCCGGCTCCTACGAGCAGTACTTC. Its protein is CASSHLCPGSYEQYF.